This T cell receptor beta chain came from a study of prognosis after radiotherapy for stage I lung cancer. Whole-study findings and limits: Patients' TRBV and TRBJ gene usage reportedly differed by presence or absence of metastases.

The germline V gene encodes CDR1 LGHDT and CDR2 YNNKEL (reference sequence). V was clipped by 4 bases and J by 1 base, with 9 bases between them. The CDR3 is made up of 14 amino acids. Turning to this clonotype: Its antigen remains unidentified.

Amplicons of TCR beta CDR3 were generated from genomic DNA by two-round multiplex PCR. First-round PCR used primers specific to each TRBV and TRBJ gene. TCRdb redid the calling of the multiplex PCR reads with MiXCR, one entry per CDR3 protein. This table has over 50,000 distinct CDR3 sequences, roughly 36% appearing once. V and J are TRBV3-1 and TRBJ2-3; D might be TRBD2 (6 bases). The source of this sequence is a donor aged 50 or older with non-small cell lung cancer. This material consisted of PBMCs, taken before or after stereotactic body radiation therapy (not recorded which). The CDR3 nucleotides read TGTGCCAGCAGCCCAGGGACTCGCACAGATACGCAGTATTTT. Translated, it gives CASSPGTRTDTQYF.